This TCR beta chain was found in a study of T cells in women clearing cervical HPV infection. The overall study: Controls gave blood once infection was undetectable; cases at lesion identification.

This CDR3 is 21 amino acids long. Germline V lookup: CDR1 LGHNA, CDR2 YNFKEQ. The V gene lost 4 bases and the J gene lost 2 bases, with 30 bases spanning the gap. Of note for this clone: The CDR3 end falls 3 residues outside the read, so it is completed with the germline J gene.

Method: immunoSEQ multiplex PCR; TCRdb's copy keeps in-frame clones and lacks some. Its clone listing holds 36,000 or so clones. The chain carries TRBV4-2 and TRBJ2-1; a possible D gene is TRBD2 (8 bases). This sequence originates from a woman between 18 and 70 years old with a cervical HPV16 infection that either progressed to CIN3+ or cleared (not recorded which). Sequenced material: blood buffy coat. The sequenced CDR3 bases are TGTGCCAGCAGCCCCCGTCCCGGACAGGCTTTAGCGGGGTACACCTACAATGAG. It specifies CASSPRPGQALAGYTYNE. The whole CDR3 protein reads CASSPRPGQALAGYTYNEQFF.